These 10 T cell receptor beta chains originate from one sample sequenced in a study of response to subunit inactivated influenza vaccine. MiXCR, applied by TCRdb to the RT-PCR reads, yields one record per CDR3 protein. The sample includes approximately 490,000 distinct CDR3 sequences, around 7.7% of them seen just once. The specimen comprised PBMCs from blood, sampled around 25 months after vaccination. These receptors all stem from a man aged 50 to 75 who received an inactivated influenza vaccine.

This clonotype was seen ten or more times. The junction departs from germline at one end; a sequencing error may be responsible. The chain employs TRBV7-7 and TRBJ2-2, with 8 bases that match TRBD1. This CDR3 is 16 amino acids long. Per the germline V gene, CDR1 is SSHAT and CDR2 is FNYEAQ (reference sequence). The CDR3 nucleotides are TGTGCTAGCAGCCCCGGCGACAGGGGAGTTGGCGGGGAGCTGTTTTTT. Translating it yields CASSPGDRGVGGELFF.

This clonotype was observed a handful of times. The chain joins TRBV7-9 to TRBJ1-2; 8 nucleotides align to TRBD1. Germline lookup yields CDR1 SEHNR and CDR2 FQNEAQ (reference sequence). CDR3 length: 13 residues. V lost 5 bases, J lost 6 bases, and 5 bases stayed unmatched. The CDR3 is CASSPTGGDGYTF. Here the CDR3 DNA reads TGTGCCAGCAGCCCAACAGGGGGTGATGGCTACACCTTC.

This clonotype has a handful of counts. DNA for the CDR3: TGTGCCAGCAGCTTAGTGGCAGCTCAAGAGACCCAGTACTTC. Its protein product is CASSLVAAQETQYF. The rearrangement links TRBV7-2 to TRBJ2-5; unclear D gene. Trimming removed 1 base at V and 2 bases at J, with 8 bases between. The CDR3 covers 14 residues. CDR1 is SGHTA and CDR2 is FQGNSA in the germline V gene.

This chain uses TRBV6-1 with TRBJ2-7, with TRBD1 matching over 9 bases. Germline CDR1 reads MNHNS; CDR2 reads SASEGT. CDR3 length equals 14 residues. V was clipped by 6 bases and J by 2 bases; unmatched bases: 5. CDR3 DNA sequence: TGTGCCAGCAGAGGGACAGGGCAAACCTACGAGCAGTACTTC. This sequence encodes CASRGTGQTYEQYF.

This clonotype was counted a few times. DNA for the CDR3: TGTGCCAGCAAGGAGGCGGGGGGCGCGTCCTACAATGAGCAGTTCTTC. It specifies CASKEAGGASYNEQFF. The chain is built from TRBV6-2 or TRBV6-3 and TRBJ2-1; 8 bases map to TRBD2. V dropped 7 bases and J dropped 1; count of bases not matched to a gene: 9. Germline V lookup: CDR1 MNHEY, CDR2 SVGEGT. The CDR3 is 16 residues long.

A few counts support this clonotype. The CDR3 nucleotides are TGTGCCAGCACCCCATGGAGAATAGGCGAGCAGTACTTC. It is translated as CASTPWRIGEQYF. V and J are TRBV28 and TRBJ2-7; D gene uncertain. V lost 7 bases to trimming and J lost 6 bases, with 16 bases between them. This CDR3 spans 13 amino acids. Germline CDR1 is MDHEN and CDR2 is SYDVKM.

This clonotype appeared a few times. The rearrangement links TRBV20-1 to TRBJ2-1, with 8 bases aligning to TRBD2. This CDR3 has 14 amino acids. The junction had 7 bases not matched to a gene; V was cut back by 5 bases and J by 4 bases. Germline V gives CDR1 DFQATT, CDR2 SNEGSKA (reference sequence). CDR3 nucleotides: TGCAGTGCTCCCACTAGCGGAATGTACAATGAGCAGTTCTTC. Translating gives CSAPTSGMYNEQFF.

The chain links TRBV5-1 to TRBJ2-5, with 9 positions matching TRBD2. Unmatched junction bases numbered 6, after V lost 1 base and J lost 5 bases. From germline, CDR1 is SGHRS and CDR2 YFSETQ. The CDR3 is 15 residues long. This chain's CDR3 is CASSLSLAGLETQYF. The CDR3 coding sequence is TGCGCCAGCAGCTTGAGTCTAGCGGGGTTGGAGACCCAGTACTTC.

As for this clonotype: This may come from a read error, since a much larger clone is one base off. As the CDR3 is not closed by the conserved phenylalanine or tryptophan, this likely results from a read error. This chain uses TRBV2 with TRBJ2-1; the D is unclear. The length of the CDR3 is 17 residues. CDR1 SNHLY and CDR2 FYNNEI come from the germline V gene. The germline V and J ends were trimmed by 3 bases and 0 bases, with 15 bases remaining between them. The CDR3 DNA reads as TGTGCCAGCAGTGAGATGGGAATTACGAGCTCCTACAATGAGCAGTTCGTC. It yields the protein CASSEMGITSSYNEQFV.

The chain uses TRBV7-8 and TRBJ2-7; D could derive from TRBD1 or TRBD2 (6 bases each). This CDR3 region has 16 residues. V lost 5 bases and J lost 2, with 19 bases in between. In germline, CDR1 is SGHVS, CDR2 FQNEAQ. The CDR3 nucleotides are TGTGCCAGCAGCGCCTCCCCCAGGGGAGGCACCTACGAGCAGTACTTC. It is translated as CASSASPRGGTYEQYF. The full variable domain, completed using reference TRBV7-8 and TRBJ2-7, is GAGVSQSPRYKVAKRGQDVALRCDPISGHVSLFWYQQALGQGPEFLTYFQNEAQLDKSGLPSDRFFAERPEGSVSTLKIQRTQQEDSAVYLCASSASPRGGTYEQYFGPGTRLTVT.